This TCR beta chain was found in a study of blood T cell repertoires in COVID-19 (dated by TCRdb to the early 2020s). Context from the whole study: Samples covering the acute and convalescent phases of COVID-19 were provided by collaborators in the United States, Italy and Spain. The prospective study material was composed of cDNA or gDNA derived from T cells, B-cell-depleted T cells, or PBMCs. The dataset comprised deeply sampled blood TCRbeta repertoires from subjects exposed to, actively infected with, or recovered from COVID-19. A de-identified subject ID, COVID-19 status, age in years and sex were almost always included in the sample metadata. A freely available public database, intended as a resource for researchers studying the immune response to SARS-CoV-2, is where the repertoires were released. Samples came from the ongoing ImmuneRACE study (first 160 participants) plus 1,254 subjects from 6 global collaborators. Where HLA class I and class II types were available, the types were taken from metadata supplied by the sample provider, not from assay-based typing. Here is what the overall study found, with its caveats: The quantity of clinical and demographic metadata differed by source and by participant and was supplied without curation.

Based on the germline V gene (reference sequence), the CDR1 and CDR2 sequences are SGHNT and YYREEE. Inclusive of the bounding cysteine and phenylalanine, the CDR3 is 14 residues long. Only CDR3 DNA remains: 42 bases, in frame from the first base. Deletion took 2 bases off V and 2 bases off J, with a span of 10 bases between the germline ends. TCRbeta CDR3 regions were amplified from genomic DNA by means of the immunoSEQ Assay, a bias-controlled multiplex PCR. The original pipeline was this. The number of nucleated cells in each sample was estimated by amplification of reference gene primers within the assay. Sequence reads were collapsed and filtered to measure the absolute abundance of every unique TCRbeta CDR3 rearrangement. For each sample, productive Simpson clonality was calculated as the square root of Simpson's diversity index across productive rearrangements. The clones in this table, taken by TCRdb from immuneACCESS, are in-frame only. Not every clone is retained; where verified, under half of the shortfall comes from an unresolved V gene, and the cause of the rest is unknown. Clonal size and the V and J genes are those of that table, whereas D and trimming came from the DNA. This sample has 300,000 to 450,000 clones in its table, and roughly nine tenths of those were observed once. Of the sample, roughly 1% is held by the ten largest clones.

On this clone itself: It lacks a known antigen. The sample holds no much larger clone one base away, and base qualities are not on file.

In the prospective study, participants were about 18 to 89 years old, resided in about two dozen geographic areas of the United States, and were enrolled through a virtual design. Cohort assignment in the prospective study relied on participant-reported clinical history from a screening survey and a study questionnaire. ImmuneRACE Cohort 3 recovered participants were defined by two consecutive negative NP/OP PCR tests, healthcare professional clearance, or symptom resolution. In the prospective study, mobile phlebotomists collected whole blood, serum and a nasopharyngeal or oropharyngeal swab from each participant. Additional blood draws and questionnaires over an approximately 2-month period could optionally be provided by prospective study participants. Before DNA extraction, blood samples from the prospective study were shipped at room temperature or frozen.

Recombination linked TRBV5-4 to TRBJ1-1; TRBD1 is a weak D gene call, 6 bases matching. This clonotype was obtained from a woman aged 30 to 39 who had recovered from COVID-19. Material: PBMCs or T cells enriched from blood (not recorded which). This receptor carries the CDR3 CASSLWGRNTEAFF. The DNA is as follows: TGTGCCAGCAGCTTATGGGGGCGCAACACTGAAGCTTTCTTT. Where the CDR3 stops, the reference TRBV5-4 and TRBJ1-1 genes take over; the full variable domain is ETGVTQSPTHLIKTRGQQVTLRCSSQSGHNTVSWYQQALGQGPQFIFQYYREEENGRGNFPPRFSGLQFPNYSSELNVNALELDDSALYLCASSLWGRNTEAFFGQGTRLTVV.